These 13 T cell receptor beta chains share one sample of origin, sequenced in a study of PD-L1 blockade in urothelial cancer. Assay: immunoSEQ multiplex PCR; the TCRdb copy retains only in-frame clones and omits some. This table holds just over 35,000 clones, 84% found once. Time point of the sample: peripheral blood 6 weeks after treatment start. The specimen comprised PBMCs, sampled around atezolizumab (anti-PD-L1) treatment. These receptors all stem from a man aged 35 to 55 with urothelial cancer.

The chain is built from TRBV4-1 and TRBJ2-5; D possibly corresponds to TRBD1 (6 bases). Trimming removed 0 bases at V and 2 bases at J, with 7 bases between. Germline CDR1 MGHRA, CDR2 YSYEKL. The length of the CDR3 is 14 residues. The CDR3 DNA follows: TGCGCCAGCAGCCAAGAGGGGGCTCAAGAGACCCAGTACTTC. Its translation is CASSQEGAQETQYF.

The V gene is TRBV7-9, the J gene TRBJ2-2, with 10 bases fitting TRBD2. V lost 6 bases and J lost 1; bases outside the gene matches: 2. Germline V CDR1 and CDR2: SEHNR, FQNEAQ (reference sequence). CDR3 size: 15 residues. CDR3 coding DNA: TGTGCCAGCAGAGTAGCGGGAGGGAACACCGGGGAGCTGTTTTTT. Protein product: CASRVAGGNTGELFF.

CDR3 protein: CAWQTDDYGYTF. The CDR3 DNA reads TGTGCCTGGCAGACAGACGACTATGGCTACACCTTC. The J gene is TRBJ1-2, the V gene TRBV30, with D possibly being TRBD1 (5 bases). V was shortened by 5 bases and J by 3 bases, with 10 bases between the two germline ends. The CDR3 runs 12 residues. Per the germline V gene, CDR1 is GTSNPN and CDR2 is SVGIG (reference sequence).

This clone was found once. The chain is built from TRBV6-6 and TRBJ2-7; 8 nucleotides match TRBD1. Germline CDR1 and CDR2: MNHNY and SVGAGI (reference sequence). After removal of 2 bases from V and 2 bases from J, the junction contained 5 bases not matched to a gene. CDR3 size: 15 residues. This chain's CDR3 is CASSYLPGQAYEQYF. CDR3 DNA: TGTGCCAGCAGTTACCTCCCGGGACAGGCCTACGAGCAGTACTTC.

In this sample, this clone turned up a few times. The V and J genes are TRBV29-1 and TRBJ1-2; D is unresolved. Germline lookup yields CDR1 SQVTM and CDR2 ANQGSEA. This CDR3 contains 11 residues. V was clipped by 3 bases and J by 4 bases, with 6 bases between them. The CDR3 protein is CSVDLSYGYTF. CDR3 DNA: TGCAGCGTTGACCTTAGCTATGGCTACACCTTC.

This sequence joins TRBV19 and TRBJ1-2; 7 bases are shared with TRBD1. This CDR3 comprises 12 residues. J lost 3 bases, V lost 6 bases, and 1 base had no gene match. The germline V gene encodes CDR1 LNHDA and CDR2 SQIVND (reference sequence). The CDR3 nucleotides read TGTGCCAGTAGAACAGGGGACTATGGCTACACCTTC. This gives the protein CASRTGDYGYTF.

Here the CDR3 reads CACGRYEQYF. The CDR3 DNA follows: TGTGCCTGTGGGAGGTACGAGCAGTACTTC. The rearrangement joins TRBV30 to TRBJ2-7; tentative D call: TRBD2 (6 bases). The CDR3 has 10 residues. V was trimmed by 6 bases and J by 4 bases, leaving 7 bases between them. In germline, CDR1 is GTSNPN, CDR2 SVGIG (reference sequence).

This rearrangement joins TRBV9 to TRBJ1-5; 8 bases line up with TRBD1. Trimming took 4 bases from V and 6 from J; bases not matched to a gene: 9. The CDR3 totals 15 residues. Germline-derived CDR1 and CDR2 are SGDLS and YYNGEE. The CDR3 here is CASSPSGQGGQPQHF. In nucleotides, the CDR3 is TGTGCCAGCAGCCCGAGCGGACAGGGAGGTCAGCCCCAGCATTTT.

The chain links TRBV30 to TRBJ1-4, with D possibly being TRBD1 (6 bases). This CDR3 region has 17 residues. The V gene's germline CDR1 is GTSNPN and CDR2 SVGIG (reference sequence). The V end lost 2 bases, the J end lost 0 bases, and 16 bases lay between the germline ends. The CDR3 protein is CAWSRGQPFATNEKLFF. CDR3 DNA sequence: TGTGCCTGGAGTCGTGGACAGCCATTTGCAACTAATGAAAAACTGTTTTTT.

The V gene is TRBV5-1, the J gene TRBJ2-1, with a weak D call TRBD2 (5 bases). Trimming took 0 bases from V and 6 from J, leaving 10 bases between them. The CDR3 loop spans 14 amino acids. The germline gives CDR1 SGHRS, CDR2 YFSETQ. The CDR3 protein is CASSLGGPGNEQFF. CDR3 DNA sequence: TGCGCCAGCAGCTTGGGAGGGCCCGGCAATGAGCAGTTCTTC. The full variable domain, its missing parts supplied by reference TRBV5-1 and TRBJ2-1, is KAGVTQTPRYLIKTRGQQVTLSCSPISGHRSVSWYQQTPGQGLQFLFEYFSETQRNKGNFPGRFSGRQFSNSRSEMNVSTLELGDSALYLCASSLGGPGNEQFFGPGTRLTVL.

The J gene is TRBJ2-5, the V gene TRBV11-2; possibly TRBD2 for D (5 bases). CDR3 size: 15 residues. Germline V gene data show CDR1 as SGHAT and CDR2 as FQNNGV. The V gene lost 4 bases and the J gene lost 5 bases, with 17 bases spanning the gap. CDR3 sequence reads: CASSSTDRGSETQYF. The CDR3, as DNA: TGTGCCAGCAGCTCAACCGATCGGGGTAGCGAGACCCAGTACTTC.

This chain links TRBV7-3 with TRBJ1-3; D call uncertain. The V end lost 5 bases, the J end lost 2 bases, and 7 bases lay between the germline ends. This CDR3 has 13 residues. The germline CDR1 and CDR2 sequences are SGHTA and FQGTGA. The CDR3 coding sequence is TGTGCCAGCAGCCGAGATCCTGGAAACACCATATATTTT. It encodes CASSRDPGNTIYF.

The rearrangement joins TRBV25-1 to TRBJ2-6; D gene unclear. CDR3 length: 14 amino acids. The germline V gene has CDR1 MGHDK and CDR2 SYGVNS. The ends were cut back, 1 base at V and 2 bases at J, with 3 bases in the middle. DNA for the CDR3: TGTGCCAGCAGTGAATCGGCTGGGGCCAACGTCCTGACTTTC. Protein: CASSESAGANVLTF.